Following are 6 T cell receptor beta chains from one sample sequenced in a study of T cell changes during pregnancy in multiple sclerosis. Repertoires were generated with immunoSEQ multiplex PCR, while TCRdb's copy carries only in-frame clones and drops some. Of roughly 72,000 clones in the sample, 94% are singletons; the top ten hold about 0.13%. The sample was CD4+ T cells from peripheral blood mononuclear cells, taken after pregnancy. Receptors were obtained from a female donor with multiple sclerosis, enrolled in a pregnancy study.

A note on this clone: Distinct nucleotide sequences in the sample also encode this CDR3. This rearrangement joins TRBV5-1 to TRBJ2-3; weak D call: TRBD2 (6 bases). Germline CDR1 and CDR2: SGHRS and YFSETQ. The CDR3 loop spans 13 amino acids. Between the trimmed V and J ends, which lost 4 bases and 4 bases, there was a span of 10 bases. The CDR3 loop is CASSPLASDTQYF. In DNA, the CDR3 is TGCGCCAGCAGCCCACTAGCATCAGATACGCAGTATTTT.

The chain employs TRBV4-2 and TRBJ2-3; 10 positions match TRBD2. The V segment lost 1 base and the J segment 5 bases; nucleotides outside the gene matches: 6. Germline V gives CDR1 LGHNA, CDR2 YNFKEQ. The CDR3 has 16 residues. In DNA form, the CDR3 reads TGTGCCAGCAGCCAAGGAGCGGGAGGGTTTATAGATACGCAGTATTTT. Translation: CASSQGAGGFIDTQYF.

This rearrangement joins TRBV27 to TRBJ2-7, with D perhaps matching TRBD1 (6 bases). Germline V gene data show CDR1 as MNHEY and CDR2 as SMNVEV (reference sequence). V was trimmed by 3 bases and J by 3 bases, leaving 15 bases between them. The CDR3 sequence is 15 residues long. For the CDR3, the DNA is TGTGCCAGCAGTTTTCGAAGACAGGCTGGCTACGAGCAGTACTTC. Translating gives CASSFRRQAGYEQYF.

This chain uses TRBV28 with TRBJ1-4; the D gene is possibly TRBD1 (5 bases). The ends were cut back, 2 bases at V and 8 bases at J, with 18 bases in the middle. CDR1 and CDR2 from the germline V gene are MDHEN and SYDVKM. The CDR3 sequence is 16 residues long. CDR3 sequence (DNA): TGTGCCAGCAGTTTAAACCGCCCGGGGGTCGCGGAAAAACTGTTTTTT. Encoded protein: CASSLNRPGVAEKLFF.

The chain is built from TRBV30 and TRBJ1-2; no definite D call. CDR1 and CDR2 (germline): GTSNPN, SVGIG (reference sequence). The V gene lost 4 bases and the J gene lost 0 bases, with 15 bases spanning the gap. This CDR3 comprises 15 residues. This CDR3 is CAWKVRGLANYGYTF. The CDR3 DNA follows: TGTGCCTGGAAAGTCCGGGGTCTGGCTAACTATGGCTACACCTTC.

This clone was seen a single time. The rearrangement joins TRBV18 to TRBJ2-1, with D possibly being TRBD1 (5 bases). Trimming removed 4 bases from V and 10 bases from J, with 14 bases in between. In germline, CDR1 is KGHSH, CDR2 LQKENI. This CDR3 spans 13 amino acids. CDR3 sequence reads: CASSRDTTVEQFF. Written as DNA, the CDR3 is TGTGCCAGCTCACGCGACACGACAGTAGAGCAGTTCTTC.